One and the same sample provided the 14 T cell receptor beta chains below, sequenced in a study of early T cells in non-severe SARS-CoV-2 infection listed by TCRdb under 2021. The library was prepared using 5' RACE. Sequencing took place on a NextSeq 500. TCRdb passed the public sequencing reads through fastp at Q25 and MiXCR, retaining productive beta sequences. Identical CDR3 proteins give one entry, which carries the most common genes and DNA. This sample holds about 64,000 distinct CDR3 sequences; less than 5% were observed only once. The ten largest clones take up around 5.2% of the sample. Specimen: whole blood. These receptors came from an adult who was a healthcare worker with PCR-confirmed SARS-CoV-2 infection or an uninfected control (not recorded which).

This clonotype showed up many times. CDR3 amino acids: CASSLVFRGASGANVLTF. CDR3 DNA: TGCGCCAGCAGCTTGGTCTTTCGGGGGGCCTCTGGGGCCAACGTCCTGACTTTC. The chain carries TRBV5-1 and TRBJ2-6; weak D call: TRBD2 (7 bases). The CDR3 sequence is 18 residues long. From germline, CDR1 is SGHRS and CDR2 YFSETQ. The V end was cut by 0 bases, the J end by 0 bases, with 13 bases between.

This clonotype has a count of ten or more. V usage is TRBV3-1 and J usage is TRBJ1-1, with TRBD1 matching over 7 bases. V shed 5 bases and J 1 base; nucleotides not matched to a gene: 4. CDR3 length: 14 amino acids. Germline CDR1 reads LGHDT; CDR2 reads YNNKEL (reference sequence). The CDR3 here is CASSTGTENTEAFF. DNA of the CDR3: TGTGCCAGCAGCACCGGGACAGAGAACACTGAAGCTTTCTTT. Supplemented by reference TRBV3-1 and TRBJ1-1, the full variable domain reads DTAVSQTPKYLVTQMGNDKSIKCEQNLGHDTMYWYKQDSKKFLKIMFSYNNKELIINETVPNRFSPKSPDKAHLNLHINSLELGDSAVYFCASSTGTENTEAFFGQGTRLTVV.

This chain connects TRBV7-2 to TRBJ2-1, with a tentative D call TRBD2 (5 bases). The CDR3 is made up of 14 amino acids. V lost 6 bases and J lost 0, with 9 bases in between. Per the germline V gene, CDR1 is SGHTA and CDR2 is FQGNSA. In DNA, the CDR3 is TGTGCCAGCAGATTTAGCGACTCCTACAATGAGCAGTTCTTC. Translated: CASRFSDSYNEQFF. Variable domain in full (rest from reference TRBV7-2 and TRBJ2-1): GAGVSQSPSNKVTEKGKDVELRCDPISGHTALYWYRQSLGQGLEFLIYFQGNSAPDKSGLPSDRFSAERTGGSVSTLTIQRTQQEDSAVYLCASRFSDSYNEQFFGPGTRLTVL.

This clonotype was counted ten times or more. The chain has TRBV5-1 and TRBJ2-1; 7 nucleotides align to TRBD1. CDR3 length: 15 amino acids. The germline V gene encodes CDR1 SGHRS and CDR2 YFSETQ. Trimming removed 4 bases from V and 1 base from J; junction bases left unmatched: 5. CDR3 sequence: CASSPGGGSYNEQFF. The CDR3 DNA reads TGCGCCAGCAGCCCAGGGGGTGGTTCCTACAATGAGCAGTTCTTC.

This clonotype has ten or more counts. The chain links TRBV20-1 to TRBJ1-1; no reliable D call. V lost 1 base and J lost 10, with 10 bases in between. The CDR3 runs 11 residues. In germline, CDR1 is DFQATT, CDR2 SNEGSKA (reference sequence). The CDR3 reads CSARGPPGAFF. The CDR3 DNA sequence: TGCAGTGCTAGAGGTCCCCCGGGAGCTTTCTTT.

There are a few counts of this clonotype. Mismatch with germline at one junction end may stem from a read error. This sequence joins TRBV7-2 and TRBJ2-7; tentatively, D is TRBD2 (5 bases). The length of the CDR3 is 14 residues. The germline V gene encodes CDR1 SGHTA and CDR2 FQGNSA. CDR3 sequence (DNA): TGTGTCAGCAGCTTAGGACCCGGGGCCTACGAGCAGTACTTC. Translated, it gives CVSSLGPGAYEQYF.

This clonotype was counted at least ten times. The chain links TRBV28 to TRBJ1-1, with 9 bases that match TRBD1. The CDR3 length is 15 residues. Per the germline V gene, CDR1 is MDHEN and CDR2 is SYDVKM. The V and J ends lost 9 bases and 2 bases, in that order; junction bases with no gene match: 10. The CDR3 spells CASTKPGQGNTEAFF. For the CDR3, the DNA is TGTGCCAGTACTAAGCCGGGACAGGGCAACACTGAAGCTTTCTTT.

This clonotype has a handful of counts. The chain uses TRBV20-1 and TRBJ1-5; TRBD1 agrees at 9 bases. The V and J ends lost 5 bases and 4 bases, in that order; junction bases with no gene match: 9. The CDR3 extends over 15 amino acids. Germline V gives CDR1 DFQATT, CDR2 SNEGSKA (reference sequence). The CDR3 bases are TGCAGTGCTGGTGAACAGGGGGCTGGTAATCAGCCCCAGCATTTT. Translated, it gives CSAGEQGAGNQPQHF.

This clonotype was counted many times. The CDR3 DNA reads as TGTGCCAGCAGCTTAAAGGGGGGCGTCGGGGAGCTGTTTTTT. Protein: CASSLKGGVGELFF. The V and J genes are TRBV7-2 and TRBJ2-2, with D perhaps assigned TRBD1 or TRBD2 (6 bases each). Germline V gene sequence: CDR1 SGHTA, CDR2 FQGNSA. Trimming shortened V by 2 bases and J by 7 bases, and 11 bases separated the two germline ends. The CDR3 sequence is 14 residues long.

The chain has TRBV7-8 and TRBJ2-7; 11 nucleotides agree with TRBD1. With V trimmed by 5 bases and J by 9 bases, 9 bases remained unmatched. The CDR3 has 14 amino acids. Germline CDR1 and CDR2: SGHVS and FQNEAQ. The CDR3 spells CASSNAGTGGAQYF. CDR3 nucleotides: TGTGCCAGCAGCAATGCCGGGACAGGGGGAGCGCAGTACTTC.

This clonotype was detected ten times or more. The chain employs TRBV6-1 and TRBJ2-5; 8 positions agree with TRBD1. The CDR3 has 14 residues. Trimming at V came to 5 bases and at J to 3 bases, leaving 5 bases not matched to a gene. Germline CDR1 reads MNHNS; CDR2 reads SASEGT. The CDR3 here is CASSRQGLEETQYF. The CDR3 DNA reads TGTGCCAGCAGTAGACAGGGGTTGGAAGAGACCCAGTACTTC.

Many counts were recorded for this clonotype. This chain uses TRBV19 with TRBJ1-5, with no clear D. Germline CDR1 LNHDA, CDR2 SQIVND (reference sequence). Trimming left V 10 bases short and J 0 bases short, with 10 bases between. The length of the CDR3 is 13 residues. In DNA, the CDR3 is TGTGCCACCGCAGATTATAGCAATCAGCCCCAGCATTTT. Protein sequence: CATADYSNQPQHF.

This clonotype was found many times. The chain links TRBV5-1 to TRBJ2-7; 7 bases map to TRBD1. The CDR3 totals 15 residues. Germline loops: CDR1 SGHRS, CDR2 YFSETQ. Trimming at V came to 4 bases and at J to 3 bases, leaving 10 bases not matched to a gene. CDR3 sequence (DNA): TGCGCCAGCAGCCCCGGGACAGAGTTAGACTACGAGCAGTACTTC. This gives the protein CASSPGTELDYEQYF.

This chain connects TRBV7-9 to TRBJ2-7, with a possible D match to TRBD1 (6 bases). CDR3 size: 15 residues. Germline loops: CDR1 SEHNR, CDR2 FQNEAQ (reference sequence). V was trimmed by 5 bases and J by 0 bases, leaving 14 bases between them. The CDR3 DNA follows: TGTGCCAGCAGCCCCGCGGCAGGGGTCTCCTACGAGCAGTACTTC. Protein: CASSPAAGVSYEQYF.